These 21 T cell receptor beta chains share one sample of origin, sequenced in a study of blood T cell repertoires in COVID-19. Generated by immunoSEQ multiplex PCR, the TCRdb table keeps only in-frame clones and is missing some. Here the sample spans several thousand clones, about 73% being singletons. Input material: peripheral blood. The receptors come from a human donor in a cohort sampled during active COVID-19.

The chain links TRBV7-9 to TRBJ1-6, with a possible D match to TRBD1 (5 bases). The V end was cut by 5 bases, the J end by 14 bases, with 16 bases between. CDR3 length equals 13 residues. Germline loops: CDR1 SEHNR, CDR2 FQNEAQ (reference sequence). The CDR3 nucleotides read TGTGCCAGCAGCCCCCCAGGGCGCAGGGCCCTCCACTTT. It encodes CASSPPGRRALHF.

V is TRBV12-5 and J is TRBJ1-3, with unresolved D. Germline V CDR1 and CDR2: LGHNT, FRNRAP. V was cut by 0 bases and J by 0 bases, with 6 bases left in between. The length of the CDR3 is 15 residues. The CDR3 sequence: CASGLVPVSGNTIYF. The CDR3 bases are TGTGCTAGTGGTTTGGTGCCAGTCTCTGGAAACACCATATATTTT. Full variable domain (missing parts from reference TRBV12-5 and TRBJ1-3): DARVTQTPRHKVTEMGQEVTMRCQPILGHNTVFWYRQTMMQGLELLAYFRNRAPLDDSGMPKDRFSAEMPDATLATLKIQPSEPRDSAVYFCASGLVPVSGNTIYFGEGSWLTVV.

The V call is TRBV30, the J call TRBJ2-2; D is undetermined. Per germline, CDR1 GTSNPN and CDR2 SVGIG (reference sequence). Between the trimmed V and J ends, which lost 6 bases and 4 bases, there was a span of 6 bases. CDR3 length: 11 residues. The CDR3, as DNA: TGTGCCTGCCACATCACCGGGGAGCTGTTTTTT. Translating gives CACHITGELFF.

The chain recombines TRBV20-1 with TRBJ2-1; a possible D gene is TRBD2 (6 bases). The CDR3 loop spans 13 amino acids. Trimming removed 6 bases at V and 7 bases at J, with 16 bases between. Looked up from germline, CDR1 is DFQATT and CDR2 is SNEGSKA (reference sequence). In DNA, the CDR3 is TGCAGTGCCAGTGCGGGACTCCTGAATGAGCAGTTCTTC. Its translation is CSASAGLLNEQFF.

Sample share makes this clone medium-sized. Other DNA variants within this sample encode the same CDR3. This sequence joins TRBV12-3 or TRBV12-4 and TRBJ2-1; D unresolved. The CDR3 totals 11 residues. The germline V and J ends were trimmed by 3 bases and 7 bases, with 4 bases remaining between them. CDR3 DNA: TGTGCCAGCAGTTTGCGAAATGAGCAGTTCTTC. Its translation is CASSLRNEQFF.

This clone was detected once. This chain joins TRBV5-8 and TRBJ1-1, with 7 bases identical to TRBD1. Germline V gives CDR1 SGHTS, CDR2 YDEGEE. The CDR3 has 14 amino acids. Germline trimming cut 2 bases from V and 2 bases from J; bases unmatched to any gene: 3. CDR3 amino acids: CASSFQGGNTEAFF. Written as DNA, the CDR3 is TGTGCCAGCAGCTTCCAGGGGGGTAACACTGAAGCTTTCTTT.

This clone was picked up one time. The chain couples TRBV9 to TRBJ2-7; possibly TRBD1 for D (5 bases). Per the germline V gene, CDR1 is SGDLS and CDR2 is YYNGEE. V was trimmed by 3 bases and J by 0 bases, leaving 10 bases between them. The CDR3 is made up of 14 amino acids. The CDR3 region is CASSEGTGSYEQYF. CDR3 DNA sequence: TGTGCCAGCAGCGAAGGAACAGGCTCCTACGAGCAGTACTTC.

By share of the sample, this clone is medium-sized. This chain joins TRBV28 and TRBJ1-2, with unresolved D. The CDR3 runs to 13 residues. Germline V CDR1 and CDR2: MDHEN, SYDVKM. Trimming shortened V by 0 bases and J by 12 bases, and 14 bases separated the two germline ends. CDR3 region: CASSLWREEVHTF. DNA of the CDR3: TGTGCCAGCAGTTTATGGAGGGAGGAAGTCCACACCTTC.

The chain joins TRBV27 to TRBJ1-5; TRBD1 agrees at 7 bases. The CDR3 consists of 15 residues. Germline V gene data show CDR1 as MNHEY and CDR2 as SMNVEV (reference sequence). V was pared by 3 bases and J by 1 base, with 3 bases of the junction left unmatched. CDR3 bases: TGTGCCAGCAGTTTTCAGGGGGTCAGCAATCAGCCCCAGCATTTT. It translates to CASSFQGVSNQPQHF.

The chain has TRBV11-2 and TRBJ2-3; D possibly corresponds to TRBD1 (5 bases). The CDR3 runs 16 residues. V gave up 4 bases and J gave up 5 bases, with 19 bases separating them. Germline loops: CDR1 SGHAT, CDR2 FQNNGV. CDR3: CASSSYIPGALDTQYF. In nucleotides, the CDR3 is TGTGCCAGCAGCTCGTATATCCCTGGGGCCCTAGATACGCAGTATTTT.

The chain combines TRBV20-1 with TRBJ2-1; the match to TRBD2 covers 9 bases. The CDR3 has 17 amino acids. Germline CDR1 and CDR2: DFQATT and SNEGSKA (reference sequence). Trimming took 3 bases from V and 9 from J; bases not matched to a gene: 18. In DNA form, the CDR3 reads TGCAGTGCTAGTGGGATCGCGGGAGGGGCGGTTTCTAGTGAGCAGTTCTTC. This gives the protein CSASGIAGGAVSSEQFF.

The CDR3 loop reads CASSERDQDRGPGMAGVPRDTQYF. CDR3 nucleotides: TGTGCCAGCAGCGAGAGGGACCAGGACAGGGGCCCCGGAATGGCGGGGGTCCCCCGCGATACGCAGTATTTT. The chain combines TRBV9 with TRBJ2-3; 9 bases match TRBD1. The germline CDR1 and CDR2 sequences are SGDLS and YYNGEE. The CDR3 contains 24 residues. The J segment lost 6 bases and the V segment lost 3 bases, leaving 35 bases of the junction unmatched.

The genes are TRBV28 and TRBJ2-3; D is unclear. This CDR3 has 14 residues. Germline V lookup: CDR1 MDHEN, CDR2 SYDVKM. Trimming removed 3 bases from V and 4 bases from J, with 11 bases in between. CDR3 sequence: CASSFVVSPDTQYF. CDR3 in DNA: TGTGCCAGCAGTTTCGTAGTTTCCCCAGATACGCAGTATTTT.

The chain uses TRBV7-9 and TRBJ2-7, with 9 bases that match TRBD2. Trimming removed 4 bases from V and 6 bases from J; junction bases left unmatched: 10. The CDR3 consists of 15 residues. The germline V gene has CDR1 SEHNR and CDR2 FQNEAQ (reference sequence). The CDR3 loop reads CASSSRGTSSIEQYF. For the CDR3, the DNA is TGTGCCAGCAGCTCCAGAGGGACTAGCTCTATCGAGCAGTACTTC.

V and J are TRBV27 and TRBJ2-7, with a possible D match to TRBD2 (6 bases). Germline V gene lookup returns CDR1 MNHEY and CDR2 SMNVEV (reference sequence). Trimming removed 6 bases at V and 3 bases at J, with 12 bases between. The CDR3 is 13 residues long. CDR3 region: CASSRGLGYEQYF. The DNA for the CDR3 is TGTGCCAGCAGCCGGGGACTTGGCTACGAGCAGTACTTC.

This chain links TRBV29-1 with TRBJ2-1, with 14 bases fitting TRBD2. The V gene end was trimmed by 6 bases and the J gene end by 5 bases; junction bases not matched to a gene: 9. Germline loops: CDR1 SQVTM, CDR2 ANQGSEA. The CDR3 totals 16 residues. In DNA, the CDR3 is TGCAGCGTCGCTGGGACTAGCGGGGGCACGGACAATGAGCAGTTCTTC. Translated, it gives CSVAGTSGGTDNEQFF.

For the CDR3, the DNA is TGTGCCAGCAGCTGGAGGACAGGGATGAACACTGAAGCTTTCTTT. It codes for CASSWRTGMNTEAFF. V and J are TRBV7-8 and TRBJ1-1; 8 nucleotides agree with TRBD1. Germline CDR1 reads SGHVS; CDR2 reads FQNEAQ. The CDR3 extends over 15 amino acids. Trimming at V came to 4 bases and at J to 0 bases, leaving 4 bases not matched to a gene.

V and J are TRBV4-1 and TRBJ2-2; TRBD2 might be the D (5 bases). This CDR3 is built from 16 residues. Germline V lookup: CDR1 MGHRA, CDR2 YSYEKL. Trimming pared 0 bases from V and 5 bases from J, leaving 13 bases between. In DNA form, the CDR3 reads TGCGCCAGCAGCCAAGACATAGCTAGCCGAACCGGGGAGCTGTTTTTT. Translating gives CASSQDIASRTGELFF.

The V and J genes are TRBV6-5 and TRBJ1-4, with 10 bases matching TRBD1. CDR3 length: 15 residues. V dropped 5 bases and J dropped 3; count of bases not matched to a gene: 3. CDR1 and CDR2 from the germline V gene are MNHEY and SVGAGI. The CDR3 reads CASSRDRGSNEKLFF. The DNA of the CDR3 is TGTGCCAGCAGTAGGGACAGGGGTTCTAATGAAAAACTGTTTTTT.

Judged by abundance, this clone is medium-sized. This chain uses TRBV5-1 with TRBJ1-2; unclear D gene. The germline gives CDR1 SGHRS, CDR2 YFSETQ. Trimming left V 0 bases short and J 6 bases short, with 27 bases between. This CDR3 is 19 amino acids long. The CDR3 DNA sequence: TGCGCCAGCAGCTTGGCCGATGCGGTAAGCTCGACTGATTCACATGGCTACACCTTC. This codes for CASSLADAVSSTDSHGYTF.

The chain has TRBV28 and TRBJ2-7; 8 bases line up with TRBD2. The CDR3 covers 15 residues. V lost 2 bases and J lost 4; bases outside the gene matches: 7. Looked up from germline, CDR1 is MDHEN and CDR2 is SYDVKM. CDR3 in amino acids: CASSLNGRDGYEQYF. CDR3 in DNA: TGTGCCAGCAGTTTAAACGGGAGGGACGGGTACGAGCAGTACTTC.